These 18 T cell receptor beta chains originate from one sample sequenced in a study of OX40 agonist ivuxolimab in advanced cancers. Only in-frame clones appear in the TCRdb table, and some are missing; sequencing was by immunoSEQ multiplex PCR. Among 90,000 or so clones, around nine tenths were seen once, and the ten largest hold around 0.76%. Sequenced here: CD4+ or CD8+ T cells sorted from blood, sampled in a trial of the OX40 agonist ivuxolimab. Receptors originate from an adult with an advanced solid tumor such as melanoma, head and neck, liver or kidney cancer.

The J gene is TRBJ1-2, the V gene TRBV6-5, with 7 bases identical to TRBD1. The CDR3 totals 15 residues. Germline trimming cut 5 bases from V and 8 bases from J; bases unmatched to any gene: 14. Per the germline V gene, CDR1 is MNHEY and CDR2 is SVGAGI. The CDR3 protein is CASSPSGGGLRGYTF. In DNA form, the CDR3 reads TGTGCCAGCAGTCCGTCCGGAGGGGGCTTGAGGGGCTACACCTTC.

V and J are TRBV5-6 and TRBJ2-5; possible D gene TRBD1, 6 bases. V lost 2 bases, J lost 6 bases, and 14 bases lay in between. CDR3 length equals 14 residues. Germline V gene sequence: CDR1 SGHDT, CDR2 YYEEEE. The CDR3 DNA follows: TGTGCCAGCAGCTTTTTGGTCAGGGGACAGACCCAGTACTTC. Its translation: CASSFLVRGQTQYF.

This clone was found once. This rearrangement joins TRBV28 to TRBJ1-2, with D tentatively TRBD1 (5 bases). CDR1 and CDR2 (germline): MDHEN, SYDVKM. Trimming took 4 bases from V and 1 from J, leaving 7 bases between them. The CDR3 is 13 residues long. The CDR3 DNA reads TGTGCCAGCAGTTACGACAGTAACTATGGCTACACCTTC. Translation: CASSYDSNYGYTF.

Only one count was recorded for this clone. The chain recombines TRBV6-1 with TRBJ2-1; tentative D call: TRBD2 (7 bases). Germline V CDR1 and CDR2: MNHNS, SASEGT. The CDR3 contains 14 residues. V lost 1 base and J lost 8, with 12 bases in between. The CDR3 DNA reads TGTGCCAGCAGTGAAGGCGGGGGCGCGGATGAGCAGTTCTTC. The encoded protein is CASSEGGGADEQFF.

The chain is built from TRBV5-1 and TRBJ2-2; D uncertain. Germline CDR1 is SGHRS and CDR2 is YFSETQ. The CDR3 is 15 amino acids. Trimming cost V 0 bases and J 5 bases, with 11 bases left between them. CDR3: CASSLAALSTGELFF. DNA of the CDR3: TGCGCCAGCAGCTTGGCGGCTTTGTCTACCGGGGAGCTGTTTTTT.

The chain couples TRBV6-1 to TRBJ2-2; a weak D match, TRBD1 (5 bases). V lost 5 bases to trimming and J lost 2 bases, with 9 bases between them. The CDR3 has 14 amino acids. From germline, CDR1 is MNHNS and CDR2 SASEGT. CDR3 DNA sequence: TGTGCCAGCAGTAGGGGCCTCAACACCGGGGAGCTGTTTTTT. This encodes CASSRGLNTGELFF.

This chain links TRBV7-9 with TRBJ1-2; a weak D match, TRBD1 (5 bases). V lost 8 bases and J lost 2, with 18 bases in between. Per germline, CDR1 SEHNR and CDR2 FQNEAQ (reference sequence). This CDR3 is 15 amino acids long. In nucleotides, the CDR3 is TGTGCCAGCTGGAGTCGGGGAGGGGAAAACTATGGCTACACCTTC. Amino acid sequence: CASWSRGGENYGYTF.

V is TRBV5-6 and J is TRBJ2-7, with 15 bases fitting TRBD2. V lost 1 base to trimming and J lost 9 bases; unmatched junction nucleotides: 2. This CDR3 spans 14 amino acids. The germline CDR1 and CDR2 sequences are SGHDT and YYEEEE. CDR3 region: CASSLPGLAGGQYF. The CDR3 nucleotides read TGTGCCAGCAGCTTGCCGGGACTAGCGGGAGGGCAGTACTTC.

The chain recombines TRBV5-1 with TRBJ1-2; D is unclear. The CDR3 has 14 residues. V lost 2 bases to trimming and J lost 0 bases, with 8 bases between them. Germline lookup yields CDR1 SGHRS and CDR2 YFSETQ. This CDR3 is CASSFQEANYGYTF. The DNA for the CDR3 is TGCGCCAGCAGCTTCCAGGAAGCTAACTATGGCTACACCTTC.

CDR3 sequence reads: CASSLERRGETQYF. For the CDR3, the DNA is TGTGCCAGCAGCTTAGAAAGAAGGGGGGAGACCCAGTACTTC. The chain uses TRBV11-1 and TRBJ2-5, with TRBD1 as a possible D gene (6 bases). The germline gives CDR1 SGHAT, CDR2 FQDESV (reference sequence). The V and J ends lost 1 base and 5 bases respectively, with 11 bases between them. This CDR3 comprises 14 residues.

The genes are TRBV7-2 and TRBJ2-7; D call uncertain. This CDR3 contains 13 residues. The V end lost 5 bases, the J end lost 3 bases, and 11 bases lay between the germline ends. The germline gives CDR1 SGHTA, CDR2 FQGNSA. CDR3 nucleotides: TGTGCCAGCAGCCCCCAGGTTAGCTACGAGCAGTACTTC. Translated, it gives CASSPQVSYEQYF.

The CDR3 sequence is CASSLPWTRDTQYF. DNA for the CDR3: TGTGCCAGCAGTTTACCATGGACTAGAGATACGCAGTATTTT. This sequence joins TRBV28 and TRBJ2-3, with TRBD2 matching 7 bases. CDR1 and CDR2 (germline): MDHEN, SYDVKM. V shed 2 bases, J shed 5 bases, and the junction held 4 bases outside the gene matches. The CDR3 has 14 residues.

The J gene is TRBJ2-1, the V gene TRBV30, with D possibly TRBD2 on 6 matching bases. This CDR3 is built from 15 residues. Deletions cut 1 base from V and 4 bases from J, with 14 bases between. CDR1 and CDR2 from the germline V gene are GTSNPN and SVGIG (reference sequence). The CDR3 DNA sequence: TGTGCCTGGAGTGCCCCGCAGCGGGTATACAATGAGCAGTTCTTC. It yields the protein CAWSAPQRVYNEQFF. The whole variable domain, remainder taken from reference TRBV30 and TRBJ2-1, is SQTIHQWPATLVQPVGSPLSLECTVEGTSNPNLYWYRQAAGRGLQLLFYSVGIGQISSEVPQNLSASRPQDRQFILSSKKLLLSDSGFYLCAWSAPQRVYNEQFFGPGTRLTVL.

J is TRBJ2-7 and V is TRBV27; D ambiguous. Germline CDR1 MNHEY, CDR2 SMNVEV (reference sequence). Trimming stripped 2 bases from V and 0 bases from J, with 8 bases between. The CDR3 runs to 14 residues. The DNA for the CDR3 is TGTGCCAGCAGTTTAGGCCGGTACTCCTACGAGCAGTACTTC. This encodes CASSLGRYSYEQYF.

The chain recombines TRBV5-1 with TRBJ2-5; no clear D gene. The V and J ends lost 0 bases and 10 bases respectively, with 7 bases between them. From germline, CDR1 is SGHRS and CDR2 YFSETQ. The CDR3 has 11 residues. The CDR3 nucleotides read TGCGCCAGCAGCTTGGTCGGAGACCAGTACTTC. Its translation: CASSLVGDQYF.

The chain employs TRBV19 and TRBJ2-5; D possibly corresponds to TRBD2 (6 bases). Germline CDR1 is LNHDA and CDR2 is SQIVND (reference sequence). Trimming took 2 bases from V and 5 from J, leaving 12 bases between them. The CDR3 totals 14 residues. In DNA, the CDR3 is TGTGCCAGTAGTATAACGGGGGTGGGCGAGACCCAGTACTTC. This sequence encodes CASSITGVGETQYF.

The chain joins TRBV2 to TRBJ2-7; D is possibly TRBD1 or TRBD2 (5 bases each). This CDR3 has 14 amino acids. Looked up from germline, CDR1 is SNHLY and CDR2 is FYNNEI. Trimming took 5 bases from V and 5 from J, leaving 16 bases between them. This CDR3 reads CASSFNRRLDEQYF. CDR3 bases: TGTGCCAGCAGTTTCAACAGGAGGCTCGACGAGCAGTACTTC.

The sample holds one count of this clone. V gene TRBV7-2 combines with J gene TRBJ2-7; 9 nucleotides align to TRBD2. Germline CDR1 and CDR2: SGHTA and FQGNSA. J gave up 7 bases and V 0 bases, and 16 bases lay outside the gene matches. The CDR3 is made up of 18 amino acids. CDR3 nucleotide sequence: TGTGCCAGCAGCTTAGCAGGGTCGGAAAGCGGGAGGCTGGGTGAGCAGTACTTC. Translated, it gives CASSLAGSESGRLGEQYF.